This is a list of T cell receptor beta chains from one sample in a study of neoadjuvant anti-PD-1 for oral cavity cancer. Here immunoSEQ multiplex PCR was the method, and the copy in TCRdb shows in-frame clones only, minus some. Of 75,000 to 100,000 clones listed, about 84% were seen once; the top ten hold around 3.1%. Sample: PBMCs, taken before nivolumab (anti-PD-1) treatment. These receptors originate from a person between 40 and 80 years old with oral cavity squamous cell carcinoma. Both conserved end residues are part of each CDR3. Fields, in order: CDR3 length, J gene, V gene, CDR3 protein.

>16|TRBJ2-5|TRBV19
CASSIAATSGSGTQYF
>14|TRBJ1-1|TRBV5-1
CASNPGTADTEAFF
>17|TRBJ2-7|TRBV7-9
CASSPLNRDRAHYEQYF
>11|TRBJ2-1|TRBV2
CASSGVNEQFF
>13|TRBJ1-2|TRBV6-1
CASSEGRGYGYTF
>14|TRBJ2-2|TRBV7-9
CASSSQGRAGELFF
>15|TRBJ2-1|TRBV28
CASTWGGLAYNEQFF
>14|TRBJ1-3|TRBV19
CASERTRGGNTIYF
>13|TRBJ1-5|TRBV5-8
CASSLEPNQPQHF
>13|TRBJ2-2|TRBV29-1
CSVGSGTAGELFF
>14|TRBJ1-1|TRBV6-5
CASSYGTGNTEAFF
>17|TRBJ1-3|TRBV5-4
CASSLAPGAEAGNTIYF
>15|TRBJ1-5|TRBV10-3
CAISPGPYSNQPQHF
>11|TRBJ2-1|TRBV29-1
CSVGRLNEQFF
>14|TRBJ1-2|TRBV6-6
CASSYSQQTQGYTF
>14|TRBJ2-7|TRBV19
CASSTRTGGDEQYF
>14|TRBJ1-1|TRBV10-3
CAISESTAGREAFF
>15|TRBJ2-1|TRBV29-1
CSAVGSTGGLGEQFF
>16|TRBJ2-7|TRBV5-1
CASSLDGERSTYEQYF
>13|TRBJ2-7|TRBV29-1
CSVRAGGTYEQYF
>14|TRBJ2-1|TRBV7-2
CASSLWGANNEQFF
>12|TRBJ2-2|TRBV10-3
CAISESSGELFF
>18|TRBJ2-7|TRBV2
CASSDPIAGGQSSYEQYF
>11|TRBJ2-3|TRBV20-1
CSAFPGDTQYF
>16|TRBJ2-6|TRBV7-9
CASSLGTGSGANVLTF
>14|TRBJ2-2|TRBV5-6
CASRGDANTGELFF
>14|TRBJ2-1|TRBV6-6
CASRTELTYNEQFF
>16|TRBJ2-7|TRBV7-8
CASSTYWGQGVYEQYF
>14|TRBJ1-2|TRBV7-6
CASSSGSVVGGYTF
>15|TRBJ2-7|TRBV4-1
CASSQDWTGSYEQYF
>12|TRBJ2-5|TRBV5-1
CASRLGQETQYF
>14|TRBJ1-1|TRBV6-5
CASSYRGGNTEAFF
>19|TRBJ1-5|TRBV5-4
CASSLMGRAGANSNQPQHF
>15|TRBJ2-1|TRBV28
CASRLTSGRVNEQFF
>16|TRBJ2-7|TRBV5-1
CASSLEASGVTYEQYF
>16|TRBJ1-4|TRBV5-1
CASSLWGASTNEKLFF
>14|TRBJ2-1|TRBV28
CASSHGTLGNEQFF
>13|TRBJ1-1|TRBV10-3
CAISGQTGGEAFF
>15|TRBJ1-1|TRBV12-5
CASGLGDRGFTEAFF
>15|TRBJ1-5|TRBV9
CASSVEGQVHQPQHF
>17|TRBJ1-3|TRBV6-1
CASSGAQGALTGNTIYF
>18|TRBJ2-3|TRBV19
CASRGGGTGILLTDTQYF
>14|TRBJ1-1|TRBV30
CAWRLDLAITEAFF
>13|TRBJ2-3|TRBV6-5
CASSYGGTDTQYF
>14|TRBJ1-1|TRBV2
CASSESAGEAEAFF
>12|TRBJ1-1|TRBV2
CASSVGSTEAFF
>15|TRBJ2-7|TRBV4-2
CASSQVRDSSYEQYF
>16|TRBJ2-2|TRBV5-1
CASSLAVRLNTGELFF
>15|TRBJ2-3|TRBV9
CASSTRTMALGTQYF
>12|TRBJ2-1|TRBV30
CAWRRTYNEQFF
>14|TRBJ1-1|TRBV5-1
CASHKGTENTEAFF
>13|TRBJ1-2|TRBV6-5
CASSYSSRYGYTF
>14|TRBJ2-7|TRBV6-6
CASSGTGGSYEQYF
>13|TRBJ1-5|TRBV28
CATNREEGQPQHF
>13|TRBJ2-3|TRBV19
CASSIGSTDTQYF
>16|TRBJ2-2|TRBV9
CASSVGGQGGTGELFF
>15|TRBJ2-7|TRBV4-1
CASSRSSGSVYEQYF
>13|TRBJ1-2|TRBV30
CAWREPPKDGYTF
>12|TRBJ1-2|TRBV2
CASVWQGHGYTF